These T cell receptor beta chains were read from a single sample in a study of vaccination effects on CD4 cells after COVID-19. Profiling relied on immunoSEQ multiplex PCR, and the TCRdb table lists in-frame clones only, not all of them. Of 25,000 to 35,000 clones detected, about 80% appear once; the ten largest clones hold about 30%. The antigens these receptors bind are not known. Sequencing used CD4+ T cells from PBMCs cultured with SARS-CoV-2 spike peptides, obtained before COVID-19 vaccination. These receptors all stem from a human donor who received a COVID-19 vaccine. Each CDR3 is given with its conserved first and last residue. The D gene is left open where the match is weak. Clone size appears in some rows only: once, few, many, or a class for an expanded clone.

TRBD2	TRBJ2-7	TRBV9	.	15	CASSVGGGGAYEQYF	TGTGCCAGCAGCGTAGGGGGCGGGGGGGCCTACGAGCAGTACTTC
.	TRBJ2-3	TRBV4-2	few	14	CASSLTDWGDTQYF	TGTGCCAGCAGCCTAACCGATTGGGGTGATACGCAGTATTTT
TRBD1	TRBJ1-1	TRBV28	few	14	CASSRTGGNTEAFF	TGTGCCAGCAGCCGGACAGGGGGGAACACTGAAGCTTTCTTT
TRBD1	TRBJ1-1	TRBV7-2	.	13	CASRPQGAGGAFF	TGTGCCAGCAGGCCCCAGGGGGCGGGCGGAGCTTTCTTT
.	TRBJ2-1	TRBV6-2/TRBV6-3	.	15	CASSYSQPVYNEQFF	TGTGCCAGCAGTTATTCCCAACCCGTATACAATGAGCAGTTCTTC
.	TRBJ1-1	TRBV11-1	.	15	CASSLGPGRLSEAFF	TGTGCCAGCAGCTTAGGTCCCGGCAGGCTGTCTGAAGCTTTCTTT
TRBD1	TRBJ2-6	TRBV19	few	16	CASMGTGYTGANVLTF	TGTGCCAGTATGGGGACAGGGTACACTGGGGCCAACGTCCTGACTTTC
.	TRBJ1-2	TRBV7-2	.	16	CASTYPEWGLGYGYTF	TGTGCCAGCACCTATCCCGAGTGGGGGCTAGGCTATGGCTACACCTTC
.	TRBJ2-1	TRBV9	once	11	CASKGDNEQFF	TGTGCCAGCAAGGGGGACAATGAGCAGTTCTTC
TRBD1	TRBJ2-2	TRBV30	.	15	CAWGRGQGDTGELFF	TGTGCCTGGGGCCGGGGACAGGGGGATACCGGGGAGCTGTTTTTT
.	TRBJ1-6	TRBV4-2	few	15	CASSQDAGGNSPLHF	TGTGCCAGCAGCCAAGACGCTGGGGGTAATTCACCCCTCCACTTT
.	TRBJ1-1	TRBV14	.	15	CASSQLSGVGTEAFF	TGTGCCAGCAGCCAACTATCCGGGGTGGGCACTGAAGCTTTCTTT
.	TRBJ2-2	TRBV20-1	.	12	CSASLGVGELFF	TGCAGTGCTAGTCTCGGGGTCGGGGAGCTGTTTTTT
.	TRBJ2-3	TRBV18	once	14	CASSPGPRDPPQYF	TGTGCCAGCTCACCTGGACCGCGTGACCCCCCGCAGTATTTT
.	TRBJ1-2	TRBV9	.	11	CASSDNYGYTF	TGTGCCAGCAGCGACAACTATGGCTACACCTTC
TRBD1	TRBJ1-2	TRBV19	.	13	CASSSGQGEGYTF	TGTGCCAGTAGTTCGGGACAGGGAGAAGGCTACACCTTC
.	TRBJ1-6	TRBV12-5	.	13	CASGDSINSPLHF	TGTGCTAGTGGTGACAGTATCAATTCACCCCTCCACTTT
TRBD1	TRBJ2-2	TRBV7-2	.	14	CASSLTGHTGELFF	TGTGCCAGCAGCTTGACAGGGCACACCGGGGAGCTGTTTTTT
TRBD2	TRBJ2-3	TRBV13	medium-sized	16	CASSPWLAGGPDTQYF	TGTGCCAGCAGCCCTTGGCTAGCGGGGGGTCCAGATACGCAGTATTTT
.	TRBJ1-1	TRBV18	.	14	CASQGTPVGTEAFF	TGTGCCAGCCAGGGGACACCGGTGGGAACTGAAGCTTTCTTT
.	TRBJ1-6	TRBV30	few	17	CACQPPSGGLYNSPLHF	TGTGCCTGCCAACCCCCCTCGGGGGGGCTTTATAATTCACCCCTCCACTTT
.	TRBJ2-7	TRBV4-3	.	15	CASSQDSWGRYEQYF	TGCGCCAGCAGCCAAGATAGCTGGGGGAGGTACGAGCAGTACTTC
.	TRBJ1-1	TRBV6-1	.	15	CASSEAPGVNTEAFF	TGTGCCAGCAGTGAAGCGCCGGGTGTGAACACTGAAGCTTTCTTT
.	TRBJ1-1	TRBV27	few	14	CASSLRVMNTEAFF	TGTGCCAGCAGTTTAAGGGTCATGAACACTGAAGCTTTCTTT
.	TRBJ1-2	TRBV7-2	.	14	CASSLGTGDYGYTF	TGTGCCAGCAGCTTAGGGACGGGGGACTATGGCTACACCTTC
.	TRBJ2-7	TRBV5-4	.	14	CASSPSAGYYEQYF	TGTGCCAGCAGCCCTTCGGCAGGGTACTACGAGCAGTACTTC
TRBD1	TRBJ1-6	TRBV18	few	14	CASSHTGAYSPLHF	TGTGCCAGCTCACATACAGGGGCTTATTCACCCCTCCACTTT
.	TRBJ2-1	TRBV30	once	15	CAWSVGGISYNEQFF	TGTGCCTGGAGTGTTGGGGGGATCTCCTACAATGAGCAGTTCTTC
.	TRBJ1-2	TRBV28	.	11	CASNGGYGYTF	TGTGCCAGCAACGGGGGATATGGCTACACCTTC